The 24 T cell receptor beta chains reported below all come from one sample, sequenced in a study of shared clonotypes between healthy human individuals. The method was immunoSEQ multiplex PCR; TCRdb's version includes in-frame clones alone and lacks a portion of them. The sample has 550,000 to 700,000 clones, roughly 72% seen once. Sequenced: memory CD4+ T cells sorted from blood. The subset here: CD45RA-negative fraction. The receptors shown here come from a woman in her thirties in good health.

The chain carries TRBV2 and TRBJ2-7; D may be TRBD1 (6 bases). The CDR3 totals 14 residues. Germline-derived CDR1 and CDR2 are SNHLY and FYNNEI. The V end was cut by 6 bases, the J end by 5 bases, with 17 bases between. The CDR3 region has the DNA TGTGCCAGCAGAGTACAGGGACCCCTCCACGAGCAGTACTTC. Translation: CASRVQGPLHEQYF.

The chain links TRBV7-9 to TRBJ1-4; possibly TRBD1 for D (6 bases). There are 13 residues in the CDR3. V was trimmed by 5 bases and J by 5 bases, leaving 9 bases between them. Per germline, CDR1 SEHNR and CDR2 FQNEAQ (reference sequence). CDR3: CASSPQGNEKLFF. The DNA for the CDR3 is TGTGCCAGCAGCCCCCAGGGGAATGAAAAACTGTTTTTT.

This clone appeared a few times. Other DNA sequences from this sample encode an identical CDR3 as well. This chain joins TRBV7-2 and TRBJ1-4; a weak D match, TRBD1 (6 bases). Germline CDR1 SGHTA, CDR2 FQGNSA. The CDR3 loop spans 16 amino acids. With 5 bases removed from V and 0 bases from J, the gap between germline ends came to 13 bases. The DNA of the CDR3 is TGTGCCAGCAGCCCCCAACAGGGCGCAACTAATGAAAAACTGTTTTTT. Translating it yields CASSPQQGATNEKLFF.

This clone occurred a few times. The chain has TRBV4-1 and TRBJ2-1, with D possibly being TRBD2 (5 bases). This CDR3 has 16 residues. Germline CDR1 is MGHRA and CDR2 is YSYEKL. Deletions cut 5 bases from V and 0 bases from J, with 14 bases between. This chain's CDR3 is CASSGRTFRSYNEQFF. The CDR3, as DNA: TGCGCCAGCAGCGGGCGGACTTTCCGCTCCTACAATGAGCAGTTCTTC.

The chain is built from TRBV7-2 and TRBJ1-3; unclear D gene. The V end lost 5 bases, the J end lost 0 bases, and 8 bases lay between the germline ends. The CDR3 totals 14 residues. CDR1 and CDR2 (germline): SGHTA, FQGNSA. The CDR3 is CASSGLGSGNTIYF. The DNA of the CDR3 is TGTGCCAGCAGCGGACTTGGCTCTGGAAACACCATATATTTT.

This clone appeared a few times. The genes are TRBV19 and TRBJ1-5; D is possibly TRBD1 (5 bases). CDR1 and CDR2 (germline): LNHDA, SQIVND (reference sequence). The V end lost 5 bases, the J end lost 0 bases, and 14 bases lay between the germline ends. This CDR3 comprises 16 residues. Here the CDR3 DNA reads TGTGCCAGTAGTGGCGGGGGTGGAAATAGCAATCAGCCCCAGCATTTT. Protein sequence: CASSGGGGNSNQPQHF.

The chain recombines TRBV9 with TRBJ2-5, with D tentatively TRBD1 or TRBD2 (6 bases each). This CDR3 has 14 amino acids. From germline, CDR1 is SGDLS and CDR2 YYNGEE. Trimming pared 0 bases from V and 7 bases from J, leaving 13 bases between. In DNA form, the CDR3 reads TGTGCCAGCAGCGTAGGAGGGGGGAACCCGACCCAGTACTTC. Residues: CASSVGGGNPTQYF.

CDR3 sequence (DNA): TGTGCCAGCAGTTTAAGGGCAGGGCTAGCGGGAGGGCCAGCCGGGGAGCTGTTTTTT. Protein: CASSLRAGLAGGPAGELFF. The J gene is TRBJ2-2, the V gene TRBV27, with 12 positions matching TRBD2. Germline CDR1 reads MNHEY; CDR2 reads SMNVEV (reference sequence). V lost 2 bases to trimming and J lost 6 bases; unmatched junction nucleotides: 13. The CDR3 sequence is 19 residues long.

The chain couples TRBV7-9 to TRBJ2-3; 8 bases match TRBD2. The length of the CDR3 is 15 residues. Per germline, CDR1 SEHNR and CDR2 FQNEAQ (reference sequence). The J segment lost 3 bases and the V segment lost 1 base, leaving 3 bases of the junction unmatched. CDR3 residues: CASSLGGGRTDTQYF. CDR3 nucleotides: TGTGCCAGCAGCTTAGGTGGCGGGAGGACAGATACGCAGTATTTT. Using reference TRBV7-9 and TRBJ2-3 for the parts outside the CDR3, the full variable domain is DTGVSQNPRHKITKRGQNVTFRCDPISEHNRLYWYRQTLGQGPEFLTYFQNEAQLEKSRLLSDRFSAERPKGSFSTLEIQRTEQGDSAMYLCASSLGGGRTDTQYFGPGTRLTVL.

This clone was counted between two and nine times. The V call is TRBV7-9, the J call TRBJ1-2, with 7 bases fitting TRBD1. V dropped 7 bases and J dropped 8; count of bases not matched to a gene: 13. The germline V gene encodes CDR1 SEHNR and CDR2 FQNEAQ (reference sequence). The CDR3 has 14 residues. This CDR3 is CASNPHEGAGGYTF. The CDR3 nucleotides are TGTGCCAGCAATCCTCATGAGGGGGCAGGAGGCTACACCTTC.

The chain links TRBV9 to TRBJ2-1, with TRBD2 identical over 7 bases. The CDR3 runs to 13 residues. V lost 2 bases, J lost 7 bases, and 3 bases stayed unmatched. The germline CDR1 and CDR2 sequences are SGDLS and YYNGEE. CDR3 loop: CASSVREKNEQFF. The DNA for the CDR3 is TGTGCCAGCAGCGTGCGGGAGAAGAATGAGCAGTTCTTC.

The CDR3 region is CASSPGQTNYQPQHF. The CDR3 nucleotides read TGTGCCAGCAGCCCAGGACAGACTAACTATCAGCCCCAGCATTTT. The chain recombines TRBV7-2 with TRBJ1-5, with D possibly being TRBD1 (6 bases). V lost 5 bases to trimming and J lost 5 bases, with 16 bases between them. CDR3 length equals 15 residues. Per the germline V gene, CDR1 is SGHTA and CDR2 is FQGNSA.

The chain links TRBV7-2 to TRBJ2-5, with TRBD2 matching 9 bases. The trim removed 5 bases at V and 7 bases at J, leaving 11 bases unmatched. Per the germline V gene, CDR1 is SGHTA and CDR2 is FQGNSA. There are 15 residues in the CDR3. The CDR3 DNA sequence: TGTGCCAGCAGCCCCCGGGCCAGCGGGAGGTTGACCCAGTACTTC. Translated: CASSPRASGRLTQYF.

CDR3 sequence reads: CASSFQTPYEQYF. The CDR3 DNA reads TGTGCCAGCAGCTTCCAGACCCCCTACGAGCAGTACTTC. This chain uses TRBV5-6 with TRBJ2-7, with D hard to call. The CDR3 runs to 13 residues. Germline V CDR1 and CDR2: SGHDT, YYEEEE. The V end was cut by 2 bases, the J end by 2 bases, with 8 bases between.

This clone appeared a few times. The chain has TRBV4-1 and TRBJ2-7; 9 nucleotides match TRBD2. Per the germline V gene, CDR1 is MGHRA and CDR2 is YSYEKL. The CDR3 covers 16 residues. V dropped 4 bases and J dropped 3; count of bases not matched to a gene: 10. CDR3 region: CASSPGAREGLYEQYF. The CDR3 nucleotides read TGCGCCAGCAGCCCAGGAGCGCGGGAGGGCCTCTACGAGCAGTACTTC.

The V and J genes are TRBV25-1 and TRBJ2-7; possibly TRBD1 or TRBD2 for D (5 bases each). V gave up 8 bases and J gave up 1 base, with 15 bases separating them. Germline CDR1 is MGHDK and CDR2 is SYGVNS. The CDR3 covers 14 residues. The CDR3 region is CASALGRSSYEQYF. CDR3 in DNA: TGTGCCAGCGCCTTGGGACGGAGTTCCTACGAGCAGTACTTC.

V gene TRBV30 combines with J gene TRBJ2-1, with TRBD1 identical over 11 bases. Germline CDR1 is GTSNPN and CDR2 is SVGIG (reference sequence). Trimming at V came to 0 bases and at J to 6 bases, leaving 1 base not matched to a gene. This CDR3 is built from 14 residues. CDR3 DNA sequence: TGTGCCTGGAGTGTGGGGACAGGGGGCAATGAGCAGTTCTTC. Protein product: CAWSVGTGGNEQFF.

The chain employs TRBV7-9 and TRBJ1-5, with D tentatively TRBD1 (6 bases). V was trimmed by 5 bases and J by 1 base, leaving 9 bases between them. Germline CDR1 reads SEHNR; CDR2 reads FQNEAQ (reference sequence). The CDR3 runs 14 residues. The DNA for the CDR3 is TGTGCCAGCAGCCCCGGGACAAGCAATCAGCCCCAGCATTTT. Protein: CASSPGTSNQPQHF.

The V and J genes are TRBV2 and TRBJ2-3, with 7 bases lining up with TRBD1. Germline lookup yields CDR1 SNHLY and CDR2 FYNNEI. The CDR3 sequence is 14 residues long. The trim removed 5 bases at V and 2 bases at J, leaving 4 bases unmatched. CDR3 DNA sequence: TGTGCCAGCAGTCCGGGACAGAACACAGATACGCAGTATTTT. It codes for CASSPGQNTDTQYF.

V and J are TRBV28 and TRBJ1-2; D perhaps matches TRBD1 (6 bases). From germline, CDR1 is MDHEN and CDR2 SYDVKM. The CDR3 has 13 residues. Trimming removed 6 bases from V and 4 bases from J, with 12 bases in between. CDR3 DNA sequence: TGTGCCAGCAGGCAGGACAGTATCTATGGCTACACCTTC. Its translation: CASRQDSIYGYTF.

The chain carries TRBV2 and TRBJ2-2; 8 bases are a match to TRBD2. The trim removed 2 bases at V and 7 bases at J, leaving 18 bases unmatched. CDR3 length equals 19 residues. Germline CDR1 and CDR2: SNHLY and FYNNEI. The CDR3, as DNA: TGTGCCAGCAGTGAACCCGGGACTAGTTTTTGGGGGACTGGCGGGGAGCTGTTTTTT. This encodes CASSEPGTSFWGTGGELFF.

This chain joins TRBV11-2 and TRBJ2-2, with D maybe TRBD1 (5 bases). Germline loops: CDR1 SGHAT, CDR2 FQNNGV. The CDR3 loop spans 13 amino acids. Trimming left V 6 bases short and J 7 bases short, with 12 bases between. The CDR3 here is CASRTDRIGELFF. The CDR3 DNA reads TGTGCCAGCAGAACTGACAGAATCGGGGAGCTGTTTTTT. Full variable domain (outside the CDR3, taken from reference TRBV11-2 and TRBJ2-2): EAGVAQSPRYKIIEKRQSVAFWCNPISGHATLYWYQQILGQGPKLLIQFQNNGVVDDSQLPKDRFSAERLKGVDSTLKIQPAKLEDSAVYLCASRTDRIGELFFGEGSRLTVL.

CDR3 region: CASSLGTGQTQYF. In DNA, the CDR3 is TGTGCCAGCAGCTTAGGGACAGGGCAAACCCAGTACTTC. V and J are TRBV7-2 and TRBJ2-5, with 8 bases that match TRBD1. The CDR3 is 13 amino acids. Germline CDR1 reads SGHTA; CDR2 reads FQGNSA. V was clipped by 1 base and J by 8 bases; unmatched bases: 3.

CDR3 residues: CASSRRLAGYEQYF. DNA for the CDR3: TGTGCCAGCAGCCGCAGACTAGCGGGATACGAGCAGTACTTC. The chain uses TRBV5-6 and TRBJ2-7; 11 bases match TRBD2. The CDR3 loop spans 14 amino acids. CDR1 is SGHDT, CDR2 YYEEEE, per germline. The ends lost 4 bases at V and 4 bases at J; junction bases unmatched: 4.